The 29 T cell receptor beta chains given below trace back to one sample, sequenced in a study of tumour-infiltrating T cells in Burkitt lymphoma. The data were produced by immunoSEQ multiplex PCR, yet TCRdb's version contains in-frame clones alone and is incomplete. In the table there are roughly 15,000 clones, 30% of which are singletons. Input material: tumor tissue. All receptors derive from a human donor with diffuse large B-cell lymphoma.

This clone was observed a handful of times. The CDR3 nucleotides read TGTGCCAGCAGCTTATATGAGACCCAGTACTTC. Amino acids: CASSLYETQYF. V gene TRBV7-9 combines with J gene TRBJ2-5; the D is unclear. Germline values: CDR1 SEHNR, CDR2 FQNEAQ (reference sequence). V dropped 2 bases and J dropped 5 bases, with 3 bases sitting between them. The CDR3 length is 11 residues.

The rearrangement uses TRBV6-1 and TRBJ2-3, with 8 nucleotides matching TRBD2. The CDR3 runs to 17 residues. The germline V gene has CDR1 MNHNS and CDR2 SASEGT. V shed 2 bases and J 3 bases; nucleotides not matched to a gene: 10. For the CDR3, the DNA is TGTGCCAGCAGTGAACGGGGGGGAGGCTTTTTTACAGATACGCAGTATTTT. Its protein is CASSERGGGFFTDTQYF.

J is TRBJ1-4 and V is TRBV5-8, with 9 bases fitting TRBD1. The germline CDR1 and CDR2 sequences are SGHTS and YDEGEE. This CDR3 comprises 15 residues. V lost 0 bases to trimming and J lost 7 bases; unmatched junction nucleotides: 4. CDR3 region: CASSLGGQGSEKLFF. DNA of the CDR3: TGTGCCAGCAGCTTGGGTGGACAGGGGAGTGAAAAACTGTTTTTT.

The chain couples TRBV29-1 to TRBJ2-1; 10 bases line up with TRBD2. This CDR3 is 18 amino acids long. The germline V gene has CDR1 SQVTM and CDR2 ANQGSEA. Trimming removed 7 bases from V and 2 bases from J; junction bases left unmatched: 17. CDR3 bases: TGCAGCGCTCCCGACCGTTTTCCTAGCGGGAGTGCCTACAATGAGCAGTTCTTC. It yields the protein CSAPDRFPSGSAYNEQFF.

The CDR3 DNA sequence: TGCGCCAGCAGTCGAGTGGCCGGAACGGGAGGGCCCTTATACGAGCAGTACTTC. Translation: CASSRVAGTGGPLYEQYF. The V call is TRBV23-1, the J call TRBJ2-7, with 8 bases matching TRBD2. TRBV23-1 is reported as an ORF; its role is uncertain. There are 18 residues in the CDR3. Unmatched junction bases numbered 18, after V lost 4 bases and J lost 4 bases.

V usage is TRBV19 and J usage is TRBJ2-3; 7 positions match TRBD2. The germline CDR1 and CDR2 sequences are LNHDA and SQIVND (reference sequence). Trimming removed 6 bases from V and 8 bases from J; junction bases left unmatched: 14. CDR3 length: 15 amino acids. The DNA of the CDR3 is TGTGCCAGTAGCGACTGGGACCGGTGGGGGGGTACGCAGTATTTT. As protein: CASSDWDRWGGTQYF.

The chain employs TRBV7-9 and TRBJ2-2; D call uncertain. V was shortened by 6 bases and J by 12 bases, with 8 bases between the two germline ends. The CDR3 runs to 10 residues. Germline CDR1 is SEHNR and CDR2 is FQNEAQ (reference sequence). The CDR3 loop is CASSFGQLFF. In DNA form, the CDR3 reads TGTGCCAGCAGTTTCGGACAGCTGTTTTTT.

This clone was recorded a few times. The chain couples TRBV4-2 to TRBJ2-2; 7 bases map to TRBD2. The germline V gene has CDR1 LGHNA and CDR2 YNFKEQ. CDR3 length equals 18 residues. With V trimmed by 1 base and J by 4 bases, 12 bases remained unmatched. CDR3 amino acids: CASSQVGSGGRITGELFF. The CDR3 coding sequence is TGTGCCAGCAGCCAAGTAGGGTCGGGCGGGAGAATCACCGGGGAGCTGTTTTTT.

This clone was seen a few times. The chain has TRBV19 and TRBJ2-3; 14 bases are a match to TRBD2. Germline V gives CDR1 LNHDA, CDR2 SQIVND (reference sequence). The CDR3 sequence is 16 residues long. V dropped 5 bases and J dropped 6; count of bases not matched to a gene: 7. CDR3 in DNA: TGTGCCAGTAGTCCGACTAGCGGGAGGGCCGTGGATACGCAGTATTTT. The encoded protein is CASSPTSGRAVDTQYF.

On this clone itself: At one end, the junction sequence differs from germline, possibly due to a read error. This chain links TRBV5-1 with TRBJ2-3; TRBD2 agrees at 11 bases. Per the germline V gene, CDR1 is SGHRS and CDR2 is YFSETQ. This CDR3 comprises 16 residues. The CDR3 loop reads CASSLTSGRSTDMQYF. CDR3 in DNA: TGCGCCAGCAGCCTAACTAGCGGGAGAAGCACAGATATGCAGTATTTT.

The J gene is TRBJ2-3, the V gene TRBV5-1; no definite D call. Per the germline V gene, CDR1 is SGHRS and CDR2 is YFSETQ. The CDR3 has 14 residues. V was clipped by 2 bases and J by 0 bases, with 7 bases between them. The CDR3 bases are TGCGCCAGCAGCTTTAAACAGAGCACAGATACGCAGTATTTT. Translation: CASSFKQSTDTQYF.

CDR3 amino acids: CATSGRQANYGYTF. In DNA form, the CDR3 reads TGTGCCACCAGCGGTCGACAGGCAAACTATGGCTACACCTTC. The chain couples TRBV15 to TRBJ1-2; D perhaps matches TRBD1 (6 bases). Germline V gene sequence: CDR1 LNHNV, CDR2 YYDKDF (reference sequence). V was pared by 5 bases and J by 2 bases, with 12 bases between. The CDR3 length is 14 residues.

Only one count was recorded for this clone. V gene TRBV7-9 combines with J gene TRBJ2-7; the D call may be TRBD1 or TRBD2 (5 bases each). CDR3 length: 14 amino acids. Trimming took 4 bases from V and 0 from J, leaving 10 bases between them. Germline values: CDR1 SEHNR, CDR2 FQNEAQ (reference sequence). The CDR3 DNA sequence: TGTGCCAGCAGCTCACCGGGACCCTCCTACGAGCAGTACTTC. Translating it yields CASSSPGPSYEQYF.

V and J are TRBV5-4 and TRBJ2-1; D remains ambiguous. This CDR3 has 13 residues. CDR1 SGHNT and CDR2 YYREEE come from the germline V gene (reference sequence). Trimming took off 0 bases at V and 6 bases at J, with 7 bases between the two ends. This CDR3 reads CASSLVWLNEQFF. Here the CDR3 DNA reads TGTGCCAGCAGCTTGGTCTGGCTCAATGAGCAGTTCTTC.

The rearrangement joins TRBV27 to TRBJ2-2, with 9 bases identical to TRBD1. The germline V gene encodes CDR1 MNHEY and CDR2 SMNVEV (reference sequence). V dropped 4 bases and J dropped 7; count of bases not matched to a gene: 7. The length of the CDR3 is 15 residues. The CDR3 nucleotides read TGTGCCAGCAGTTCCGGGACAGGGAGAGGCGGGGAGCTGTTTTTT. Protein product: CASSSGTGRGGELFF.

J is TRBJ2-3 and V is TRBV7-3; no firm D call. The CDR3 length is 13 residues. The germline V gene has CDR1 SGHTA and CDR2 FQGTGA. Trimming took 1 base from V and 2 from J, leaving 4 bases between them. The CDR3 region is CASSLKATDTQYF. In DNA, the CDR3 is TGTGCCAGCAGCTTAAAAGCCACAGATACGCAGTATTTT. The variable domain in full, completed from reference TRBV7-3 and TRBJ2-3, reads GAGVSQTPSNKVTEKGKYVELRCDPISGHTALYWYRQSLGQGPEFLIYFQGTGAADDSGLPNDRFFAVRPEGSVSTLKIQRTERGDSAVYLCASSLKATDTQYFGPGTRLTVL.

The rearrangement uses TRBV6-1 and TRBJ1-2; maybe TRBD1 (5 bases). Per the germline V gene, CDR1 is MNHNS and CDR2 is SASEGT. This CDR3 spans 15 amino acids. With 4 bases removed from V and 5 bases from J, the gap between germline ends came to 17 bases. This CDR3 is CASSARQGGIYGYTF. CDR3 bases: TGTGCCAGCAGTGCGAGGCAGGGAGGTATTTATGGCTACACCTTC.

The CDR3 sequence: CASSPPRGYGANVLTF. In nucleotides, the CDR3 is TGTGCCAGCAGCCCACCAAGGGGTTATGGGGCCAACGTCCTGACTTTC. The rearrangement uses TRBV16 and TRBJ2-6, with a tentative D call TRBD1 (5 bases). Trimming left V 4 bases short and J 3 bases short, with 13 bases between. CDR3 length equals 16 residues. Germline assignment: CDR1 KGHSY and CDR2 FQNENV.

The V gene is TRBV30, the J gene TRBJ2-7; TRBD1 might be the D (5 bases). Germline loops: CDR1 GTSNPN, CDR2 SVGIG (reference sequence). V lost 3 bases and J 7 bases, leaving 19 bases between the germline ends. The length of the CDR3 is 14 residues. The CDR3 DNA reads TGTGCCTGGAGGGCTGACAGTAGGGCTAGAGAGCAGTACTTC. It yields the protein CAWRADSRAREQYF.

This clone is medium-sized within its sample. The rearrangement links TRBV5-6 to TRBJ2-7, with D hard to call. Germline V gene data show CDR1 as SGHDT and CDR2 as YYEEEE. Trimming left V 3 bases short and J 2 bases short, with 3 bases between. The CDR3 loop spans 11 amino acids. CDR3 DNA: TGTGCCAGCAGCTCGACCTACGAGCAGTACTTC. Translated, it gives CASSSTYEQYF.

This clone is labeled as medium-sized (0.01 to 0.1%). The CDR3 coding sequence is TGTGCCAGCTCACCACAGGGAGAGGGGTTTGAAGCTTTCTTT. Translated, it gives CASSPQGEGFEAFF. The V call is TRBV18, the J call TRBJ1-1, with D maybe TRBD1 (5 bases). With 1 base removed from V and 7 bases from J, the gap between germline ends came to 13 bases. This CDR3 has 14 amino acids. Germline lookup yields CDR1 KGHSH and CDR2 LQKENI.

This clone is categorized as medium-sized. This chain connects TRBV29-1 to TRBJ2-3; no firm D call. V was cut by 5 bases and J by 3 bases, with 15 bases left in between. Germline V lookup: CDR1 SQVTM, CDR2 ANQGSEA. CDR3 length: 14 amino acids. CDR3 region: CSVLPETGTDTQYF. CDR3 coding DNA: TGCAGCGTTCTACCGGAAACCGGGACAGATACGCAGTATTTT.

This clone was observed a handful of times. The V and J genes are TRBV9 and TRBJ2-3, with D hard to call. The CDR3 loop spans 14 amino acids. CDR1 is SGDLS and CDR2 is YYNGEE in the germline V gene. Deletions cut 1 base from V and 2 bases from J, with 8 bases between. The CDR3 DNA reads as TGTGCCAGCAGCGTACGCGGATCCACAGATACGCAGTATTTT. Protein: CASSVRGSTDTQYF.

This clone has only a few counts. This chain joins TRBV9 and TRBJ2-1; D is possibly TRBD2 (6 bases). V lost 4 bases and J 0 bases, leaving 8 bases between the germline ends. Germline loops: CDR1 SGDLS, CDR2 YYNGEE. The length of the CDR3 is 14 residues. The CDR3 coding sequence is TGTGCCAGCAGCATCGGGGGCTCCTACAATGAGCAGTTCTTC. Residues: CASSIGGSYNEQFF.

This clone occurred a few times. The chain has TRBV21-1 and TRBJ2-1; TRBD1, the table's D call, was not compared with the DNA. TRBV21-1 is designated a pseudogene. The CDR3 sequence is 15 residues long. CDR3 nucleotide sequence: TGTGCCAGCAGCAACCAGGGACAGGGTAGAAATGAGCAGTTCTTC. The encoded protein is CASSNQGQGRNEQFF.

The rearrangement uses TRBV7-9 and TRBJ1-3, with 7 bases identical to TRBD1. The CDR3 covers 16 residues. Germline CDR1 SEHNR, CDR2 FQNEAQ (reference sequence). V shed 5 bases, J shed 0 bases, and the junction held 7 bases outside the gene matches. CDR3 nucleotide sequence: TGTGCCAGCAGCACAACGGGACAGTTCTCTGGAAACACCATATATTTT. Translated: CASSTTGQFSGNTIYF.

The chain joins TRBV6-1 to TRBJ2-7; TRBD1 matches 7 bases. The germline V gene encodes CDR1 MNHNS and CDR2 SASEGT. The length of the CDR3 is 12 residues. V lost 6 bases and J lost 4; bases outside the gene matches: 3. CDR3 coding DNA: TGTGCCAGCAGCACGGGACAGTACGAGCAGTACTTC. Residues: CASSTGQYEQYF.

This clone has just a few counts. V gene TRBV7-9 combines with J gene TRBJ2-5, with D perhaps matching TRBD1 (6 bases). Trimming pared 1 base from V and 5 bases from J, leaving 14 bases between. This CDR3 is built from 15 residues. Germline-derived CDR1 and CDR2 are SEHNR and FQNEAQ (reference sequence). CDR3 amino acids: CASSLGGGIVETQYF. In nucleotides, the CDR3 is TGTGCCAGCAGCTTAGGAGGGGGAATTGTGGAGACCCAGTACTTC.

This clone was seen a few times. The chain is built from TRBV7-2 and TRBJ2-7; D is possibly TRBD1 (6 bases). V was shortened by 6 bases and J by 0 bases, with 12 bases between the two germline ends. Germline assignment: CDR1 SGHTA and CDR2 FQGNSA. This CDR3 region has 14 residues. This CDR3 reads CASSDGQYSYEQYF. The CDR3 region has the DNA TGTGCCAGCAGTGATGGACAGTACTCCTACGAGCAGTACTTC. The whole variable domain, filled in from reference TRBV7-2 and TRBJ2-7, reads GAGVSQSPSNKVTEKGKDVELRCDPISGHTALYWYRQSLGQGLEFLIYFQGNSAPDKSGLPSDRFSAERTGGSVSTLTIQRTQQEDSAVYLCASSDGQYSYEQYFGPGTRLTVT.